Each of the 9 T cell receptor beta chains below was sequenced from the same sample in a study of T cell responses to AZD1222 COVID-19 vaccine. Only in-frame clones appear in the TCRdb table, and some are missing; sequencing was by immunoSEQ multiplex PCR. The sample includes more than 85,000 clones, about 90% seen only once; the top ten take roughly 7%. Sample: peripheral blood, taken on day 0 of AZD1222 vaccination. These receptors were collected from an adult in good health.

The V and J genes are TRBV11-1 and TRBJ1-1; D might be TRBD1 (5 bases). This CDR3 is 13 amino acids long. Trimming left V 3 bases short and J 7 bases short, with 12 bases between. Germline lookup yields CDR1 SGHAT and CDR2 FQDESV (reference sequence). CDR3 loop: CASSFVEDNEAFF. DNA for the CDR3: TGTGCCAGCAGCTTTGTTGAGGACAATGAAGCTTTCTTT.

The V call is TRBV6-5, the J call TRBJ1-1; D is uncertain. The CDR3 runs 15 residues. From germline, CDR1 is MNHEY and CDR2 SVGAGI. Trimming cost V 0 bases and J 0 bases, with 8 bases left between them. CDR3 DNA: TGTGCCAGCAGTTACTCGGGGATCATGAACACTGAAGCTTTCTTT. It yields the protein CASSYSGIMNTEAFF.

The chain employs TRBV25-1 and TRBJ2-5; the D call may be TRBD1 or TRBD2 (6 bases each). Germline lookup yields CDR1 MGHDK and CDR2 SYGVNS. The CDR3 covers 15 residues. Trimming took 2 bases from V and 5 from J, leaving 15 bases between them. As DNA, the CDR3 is TGTGCCAGCAGTGAAAAGGGGGGCGCAAGGGAGACCCAGTACTTC. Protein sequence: CASSEKGGARETQYF.

The CDR3 here is CASRALGGNYGYTF. The CDR3 DNA is TGTGCCAGCAGGGCTCTTGGGGGCAACTATGGCTACACCTTC. The rearrangement joins TRBV5-4 to TRBJ1-2, with TRBD1 as a possible D gene (6 bases). This CDR3 comprises 14 residues. In germline, CDR1 is SGHNT, CDR2 YYREEE (reference sequence). V dropped 5 bases and J dropped 2 bases, with 13 bases sitting between them.

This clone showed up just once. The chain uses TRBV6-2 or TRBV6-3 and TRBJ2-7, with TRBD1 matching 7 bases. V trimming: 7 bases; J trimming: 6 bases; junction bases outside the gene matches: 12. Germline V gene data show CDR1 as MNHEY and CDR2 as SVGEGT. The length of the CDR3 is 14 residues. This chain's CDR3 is CASNPRQGASEQYF. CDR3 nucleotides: TGTGCCAGCAACCCGCGACAGGGAGCCTCCGAGCAGTACTTC.

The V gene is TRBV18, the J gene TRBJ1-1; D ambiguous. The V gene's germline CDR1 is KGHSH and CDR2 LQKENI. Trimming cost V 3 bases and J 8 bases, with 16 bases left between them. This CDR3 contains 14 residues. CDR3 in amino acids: CASSPPKWAWEAFF. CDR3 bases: TGTGCCAGCTCACCGCCTAAATGGGCTTGGGAAGCTTTCTTT.

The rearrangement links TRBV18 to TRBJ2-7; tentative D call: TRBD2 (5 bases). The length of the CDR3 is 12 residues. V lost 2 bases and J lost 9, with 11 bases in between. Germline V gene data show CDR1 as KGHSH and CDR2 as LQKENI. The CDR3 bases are TGTGCCAGCTCACCAGACGGTGAGGGGCAGTACTTC. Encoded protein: CASSPDGEGQYF.

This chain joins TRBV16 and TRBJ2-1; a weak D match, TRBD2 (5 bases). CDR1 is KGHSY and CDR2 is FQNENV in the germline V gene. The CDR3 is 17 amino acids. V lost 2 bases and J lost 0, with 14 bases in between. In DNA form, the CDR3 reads TGTGCCAGCAGCCAACAGGTAGGACTTATCTCCTACAATGAGCAGTTCTTC. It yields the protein CASSQQVGLISYNEQFF.

The CDR3 bases are TGTGCCAGCCACCGACAGGGAGGCACTGAAGCTTTCTTT. Its translation is CASHRQGGTEAFF. The chain joins TRBV6-5 to TRBJ1-1, with 7 bases identical to TRBD1. J gave up 4 bases and V 8 bases, and 7 bases lay outside the gene matches. This CDR3 region has 13 residues. Germline V gene sequence: CDR1 MNHEY, CDR2 SVGAGI.